Listed below are T cell receptor beta chains from one sample, sequenced in a study of cytomegalovirus exposure and HLA in healthy donors. Only in-frame clones appear in the TCRdb table, and some are missing; sequencing was by immunoSEQ multiplex PCR. The repertoire includes about 170,000 clones, 75% to 85% of them detected once, and roughly 4.9% sits in the top ten. Sequencing was carried out using PBMCs. Source of these receptors: a woman under 30 in good health and CMV-seropositive. The CDR3 runs from the conserved cysteine through the conserved F or W. Fields, in order: clone size, D gene, J gene, V gene, CDR3 protein, CDR3 DNA. A D gene is named only where the DNA matches it firmly. Clone sizes are given selectively: once, few, many, or a class where the clone is expanded.

>NA|NA|TRBJ1-5|TRBV10-3
CAISESAQGIGSNQPQHF
TGTGCCATCAGTGAGTCGGCTCAGGGGATTGGAAGCAATCAGCCCCAGCATTTT
>once|TRBD1|TRBJ1-5|TRBV19
CASSIVGGTGSNQPQHF
TGTGCCAGTAGTATTGTAGGGGGGACAGGGAGCAATCAGCCCCAGCATTTT
>NA|NA|TRBJ1-3|TRBV5-6
CASSLGATGSRDTIYF
TGTGCCAGCAGCTTGGGGGCTACAGGGTCCCGCGACACCATATATTTT
>NA|NA|TRBJ2-7|TRBV21-1
CASSKFPPLCSYEQYF
TGTGCCAGCAGCAAATTTCCCCCGCTATGCTCCTACGAGCAGTACTTC
>NA|TRBD1|TRBJ2-1|TRBV6-4
CASRLEIKQGATYNEQFF
TGTGCCAGCAGACTGGAAATAAAACAGGGGGCCACCTACAATGAGCAGTTCTTC
>NA|NA|TRBJ1-2|TRBV2
CASSDPGLNSDGYTF
TGTGCCAGCAGTGATCCGGGACTTAATAGCGATGGCTACACCTTC
>NA|NA|TRBJ2-7|TRBV7-3
CASSLDPAGDHEQYF
TGTGCCAGCAGCTTAGACCCCGCAGGGGACCACGAGCAGTACTTC
>once|NA|TRBJ2-7|TRBV5-6
CASSLGGGGYEQYF
TGTGCCAGCAGCTTGGGGGGAGGGGGCTACGAGCAGTACTTC
>NA|TRBD1|TRBJ1-5|TRBV30
CAWSLSSGGDQPQHF
TGTGCCTGGAGTTTGAGTTCAGGGGGCGATCAGCCCCAGCATTTT
>NA|NA|TRBJ2-1|TRBV6-1
CASSDSWGGHEQFF
TGTGCCAGCAGTGATTCGTGGGGGGGCCATGAGCAGTTCTTC
>NA|TRBD1|TRBJ1-1|TRBV29-1
CSVEGRQGGTEAFF
TGCAGCGTTGAAGGACGACAGGGCGGGACTGAAGCTTTCTTT
>NA|TRBD2|TRBJ2-6|TRBV11-2
CASSVGLAGSLSGANVLTF
TGTGCCAGCAGCGTGGGACTAGCGGGGAGCCTCTCTGGGGCCAACGTCCTGACTTTC
>NA|TRBD1|TRBJ1-2|TRBV5-1
CASSLEWTGDGYTF
TGCGCCAGCAGCTTGGAATGGACAGGGGATGGCTACACCTTC
>NA|NA|TRBJ1-2|TRBV28
CASRYQGSYYGYTF
TGTGCCAGCAGGTATCAGGGGTCGTACTATGGCTACACCTTC
>NA|TRBD1|TRBJ2-6|TRBV7-2
CASKTGGAGANVLTF
TGTGCCAGCAAGACAGGGGGCGCAGGGGCCAACGTCCTGACTTTC
>NA|NA|TRBJ1-2|TRBV6-1
CASSEYQGTNYGYTF
TGTGCCAGCAGTGAATACCAGGGGACAAACTACGGCTACACCTTC
>NA|NA|TRBJ2-6|TRBV5-6
CASSSTPNVLTF
TGTGCCAGCAGTAGTACGCCCAACGTCCTGACTTTC
>NA|NA|TRBJ1-1|TRBV5-1
CASSGSGSPPSLEAFF
TGCGCCAGCAGCGGCTCAGGGTCCCCCCCCTCCCTTGAAGCTTTCTTT
>NA|TRBD1|TRBJ2-3|TRBV18
CASSPSLGRGPADTQYF
TGTGCCAGCTCACCCTCCCTCGGCAGGGGGCCCGCAGATACGCAGTATTTT
>few|NA|TRBJ2-7|TRBV27
CASSPGDEQYF
TGTGCCAGCAGTCCCGGGGACGAGCAGTACTTC
>NA|NA|TRBJ2-7|TRBV7-2
CASSNAGNGEQYF
TGTGCCAGCAGCAACGCCGGGAACGGCGAGCAGTACTTC
>NA|NA|TRBJ1-2|TRBV13
CATKQKKGYTF
TGTGCCACCAAACAGAAAAAAGGCTACACCTTC
>NA|TRBD1|TRBJ1-1|TRBV29-1
CSVETGYSEAFF
TGCAGCGTAGAGACAGGGTACTCTGAAGCTTTCTTT
>NA|NA|TRBJ2-2|TRBV7-9
CASRPTGNTGELFF
TGTGCCAGCAGACCAACAGGGAACACCGGGGAGCTGTTTTTT
>few|TRBD2|TRBJ2-7|TRBV7-2
CASSLYYGTSGSSYEQYF
TGTGCCAGCAGCTTATATTATGGGACTAGCGGGAGCTCCTACGAGCAGTACTTC
>NA|NA|TRBJ1-5|TRBV2
CASSGQGGHQPQHF
TGTGCCAGCAGTGGTCAGGGTGGTCATCAGCCCCAGCATTTT
>once|TRBD1|TRBJ2-7|TRBV7-8
CASSSGTGFEQYF
TGTGCCAGCAGCTCCGGGACAGGGTTCGAGCAGTACTTC
>NA|NA|TRBJ1-1|TRBV5-4
CASSFGRTEAFF
TGTGCCAGCAGCTTCGGGAGGACTGAAGCTTTCTTT
>NA|NA|TRBJ2-5|TRBV6-5
CASSYSVRFQETQYF
TGTGCCAGCAGTTACTCCGTCAGATTCCAAGAGACCCAGTACTTC
>few|NA|TRBJ1-1|TRBV21-1
CASSKARGQLNTEAFF
TGTGCCAGCAGCAAAGCCCGGGGACAGTTGAACACTGAAGCTTTCTTT
>once|TRBD2|TRBJ2-7|TRBV5-6
CASSLDGWTSGYEQYF
TGTGCCAGCAGCTTGGATGGGTGGACTAGCGGGTACGAGCAGTACTTC
>once|TRBD1|TRBJ2-7|TRBV29-1
CSVEGVSGGDEYEQYF
TGCAGCGTTGAAGGTGTATCAGGGGGTGACGAGTATGAGCAGTACTTC
>once|NA|TRBJ2-2|TRBV27
CASSFVLGELFF
TGTGCCAGCAGTTTCGTCCTCGGGGAGCTGTTTTTT
>few|NA|TRBJ1-2|TRBV28
CASSFRRQYGYTF
TGTGCCAGCAGTTTCCGCAGACAGTATGGCTACACCTTC
>few|NA|TRBJ1-6|TRBV5-4
CASSLGGPGGFSPLHF
TGTGCCAGCAGCCTTGGGGGTCCCGGGGGGTTTTCACCCCTCCACTTT
>NA|TRBD1|TRBJ1-1|TRBV9
CASSVGQGVKGAFF
TGTGCCAGCAGCGTAGGCCAGGGGGTCAAGGGAGCTTTCTTT
>NA|TRBD2|TRBJ2-2|TRBV9
CASSHYGDSGGVHTGELFF
TGTGCCAGCAGCCATTACGGGGATAGCGGGGGGGTCCACACCGGGGAGCTGTTTTTT
>NA|TRBD2|TRBJ2-7|TRBV4-2
CASSQTSGGESYEQYF
TGTGCCAGCAGCCAAACTAGCGGGGGGGAGTCCTACGAGCAGTACTTC
>NA|TRBD1|TRBJ1-2|TRBV7-9
CASSLAATGMNYGYTF
TGTGCCAGCAGCTTAGCGGCGACAGGGATGAACTATGGCTACACCTTC
>NA|NA|TRBJ1-1|TRBV11-2
CASSAGGWDTNTEAFF
TGTGCCAGCAGCGCAGGTGGGTGGGACACGAACACTGAAGCTTTCTTT
>NA|TRBD1|TRBJ1-4|TRBV4-1
CASSQGGQGNEKLFF
TGCGCCAGCAGCCAAGGGGGACAGGGGAATGAAAAACTGTTTTTT
>NA|TRBD2|TRBJ2-5|TRBV5-1
CASRGGTGTGQETQYF
TGCGCCAGCAGGGGGGGGACCGGAACGGGCCAAGAGACCCAGTACTTC
>NA|TRBD2|TRBJ2-5|TRBV13
CASSFPSGGRETQYF
TGTGCCAGCAGCTTCCCTAGCGGGGGAAGGGAGACCCAGTACTTC
>NA|NA|TRBJ1-1|TRBV7-9
CSSSPLKPNTEAFF
TGTTCCAGCAGTCCCCTCAAGCCGAACACTGAAGCTTTCTTT
>NA|TRBD1|TRBJ2-2|TRBV2
CASSERRGSTGELFF
TGTGCCAGCAGTGAACGCAGGGGGAGCACCGGGGAGCTGTTTTTT
>NA|NA|TRBJ1-2|TRBV5-4
CASSLELNYGYTF
TGTGCCAGCAGTTTGGAGCTTAACTATGGCTACACCTTC
>once|NA|TRBJ1-2|TRBV11-2
CASSLYRDAGGYGYTF
TGTGCCAGCAGCTTATATCGGGACGCGGGAGGCTATGGCTACACCTTC
>NA|NA|TRBJ1-1|TRBV4-3
CASSQIREIEDTEAFF
TGCGCCAGCAGCCAGATTCGAGAGATCGAGGACACTGAAGCTTTCTTT
>NA|NA|TRBJ1-6|TRBV7-6
CASSPREGSPLHF
TGTGCCAGCAGCCCGAGGGAGGGATCACCCCTCCACTTT
>NA|NA|TRBJ1-6|TRBV28
CASISANSPLHF
TGTGCCAGCATCTCTGCGAATTCACCCCTCCACTTT
>NA|TRBD1|TRBJ2-7|TRBV4-2
CASSPGQGSYEQYF
TGTGCCAGCAGCCCAGGACAGGGGAGCTACGAGCAGTACTTC
>NA|NA|TRBJ2-6|TRBV10-3
CAISREAKGASGANVLTF
TGTGCCATCTCTAGGGAAGCTAAAGGGGCCTCTGGGGCCAACGTCCTGACTTTC
>NA|TRBD1|TRBJ2-2|TRBV5-1
CASSFYRGAGELFF
TGCGCCAGCAGTTTTTACAGGGGTGCCGGGGAGCTGTTTTTT
>NA|NA|TRBJ1-1|TRBV28
CASSLSGAGGAFF
TGTGCCAGCAGTTTATCGGGGGCGGGAGGAGCTTTCTTT
>once|NA|TRBJ1-1|TRBV6-6
CASSQTPNTEAFF
TGTGCCAGCAGTCAAACACCGAACACTGAAGCTTTCTTT
>NA|NA|TRBJ2-5|TRBV7-7
CASSLGGEATQYF
TGTGCTAGCAGCTTAGGGGGGGAGGCGACCCAGTACTTC
>NA|NA|TRBJ1-5|TRBV2
CASSESRTVQPQHF
TGTGCCAGCAGTGAATCTCGAACTGTTCAGCCCCAGCATTTT
>NA|NA|TRBJ1-1|TRBV29-1
CSVAGRANTEAFF
TGCAGCGTTGCGGGCAGGGCTAACACTGAAGCTTTCTTT
>NA|NA|TRBJ2-5|TRBV9
CASSVEGETETQYF
TGTGCCAGCAGCGTTGAGGGGGAGACAGAGACCCAGTACTTC
>few|NA|TRBJ2-7|TRBV18
CASSPGQGSYEQYF
TGTGCCAGCTCACCCGGTCAGGGGTCCTACGAGCAGTACTTC